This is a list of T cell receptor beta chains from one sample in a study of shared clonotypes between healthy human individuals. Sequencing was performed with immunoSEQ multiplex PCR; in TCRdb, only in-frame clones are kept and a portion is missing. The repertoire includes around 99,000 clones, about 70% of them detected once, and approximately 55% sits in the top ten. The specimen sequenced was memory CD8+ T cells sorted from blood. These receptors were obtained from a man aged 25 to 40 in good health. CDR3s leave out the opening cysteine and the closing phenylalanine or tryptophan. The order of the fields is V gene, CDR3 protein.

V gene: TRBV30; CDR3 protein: AWSTSEIGNEQF
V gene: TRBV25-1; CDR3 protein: ASSGTGTGFMNTEAF
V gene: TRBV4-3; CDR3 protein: ASSQDWVAGANVLT
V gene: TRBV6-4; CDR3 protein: ASSDGADRNNEQF
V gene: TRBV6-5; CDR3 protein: ASSYSSLGTQNIQY
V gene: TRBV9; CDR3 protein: ASSGWEGNEQF
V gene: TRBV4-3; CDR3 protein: ASSQELAETYEQY
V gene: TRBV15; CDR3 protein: ATSRDRSYEQY
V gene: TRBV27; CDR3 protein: ASSPGVTLTDTQY
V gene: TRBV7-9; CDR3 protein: ASSLAGSGSVADTQY
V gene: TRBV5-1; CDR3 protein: ASSLSAGGWYEQY
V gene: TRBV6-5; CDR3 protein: ASSSSPYEQY
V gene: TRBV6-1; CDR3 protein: ASSGTSLIYNEQF
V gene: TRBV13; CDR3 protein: ASSLNPSREYAGELF
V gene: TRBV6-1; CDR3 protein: ASSEVGQGINTDTQY
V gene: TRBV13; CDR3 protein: ASSRGQLDYGYT
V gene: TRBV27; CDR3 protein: ASSSSPASGSYEQY
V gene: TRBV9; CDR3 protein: ASSVQSGEQF
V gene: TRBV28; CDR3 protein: ASTPLGVSGANVLT
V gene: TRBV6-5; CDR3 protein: ASSDMGTGELF
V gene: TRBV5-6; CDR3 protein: ASSFRTLPYNEQF
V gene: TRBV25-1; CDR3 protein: ASSEEQGAGNTIY
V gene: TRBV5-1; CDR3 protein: ASGDPSSSTDTQY
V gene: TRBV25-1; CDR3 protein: ASSDGLPSPYNEQF
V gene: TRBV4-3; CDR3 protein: ASSQELSGANVLT